A single sample is the source of the 17 T cell receptor beta chains below, sequenced in a study of cytomegalovirus exposure and HLA in healthy donors. A multiplex PCR was run with 60 Vbeta primers and 13 Jbeta primers. Only in-frame clones appear in the TCRdb table, and some are missing; sequencing was by immunoSEQ multiplex PCR. Of approximately 170,000 clones in the sample, around 67% were seen once. Material for sequencing was PBMCs. The receptors come from a woman between 18 and 29 years old in good health and CMV-seropositive.

V gene TRBV5-1 combines with J gene TRBJ1-2; D is ambiguous. Trimming removed 5 bases at V and 1 base at J, with 15 bases between. Germline lookup yields CDR1 SGHRS and CDR2 YFSETQ. This CDR3 has 15 amino acids. The CDR3 region is CASRGRLGVNYGYTF. In nucleotides, the CDR3 is TGCGCCAGCAGAGGCCGGCTAGGAGTTAACTATGGCTACACCTTC.

The genes are TRBV29-1 and TRBJ1-1, with D maybe TRBD1 (5 bases). This CDR3 has 12 amino acids. V shed 1 base and J shed 5 bases, with 8 bases lying between them. In germline, CDR1 is SQVTM, CDR2 ANQGSEA. CDR3 region: CSVEVRQTEAFF. CDR3 coding DNA: TGCAGCGTTGAAGTCAGACAGACTGAAGCTTTCTTT.

V usage is TRBV9 and J usage is TRBJ1-1, with D tentatively TRBD1 (5 bases). Trimming removed 3 bases at V and 0 bases at J, with 15 bases between. Germline V gene data show CDR1 as SGDLS and CDR2 as YYNGEE. CDR3 size: 16 residues. The DNA for the CDR3 is TGTGCCAGCAGCGGCGGGACCGTTGATATGAACACTGAAGCTTTCTTT. Residues: CASSGGTVDMNTEAFF.

A single count supports this clone. The chain recombines TRBV28 with TRBJ2-7, with a tentative D call TRBD2 (6 bases). Between the trimmed V and J ends, which lost 6 bases and 4 bases, there was a span of 19 bases. Germline CDR1 and CDR2: MDHEN and SYDVKM. The CDR3 spans 15 residues. The CDR3, as DNA: TGTGCCAGCAGACAAGGCGGCGGGGTGGTGTACGAGCAGTACTTC. It specifies CASRQGGGVVYEQYF.

V gene TRBV5-1 combines with J gene TRBJ2-7, with TRBD1 matching over 8 bases. The CDR3 sequence is 17 residues long. Germline V gives CDR1 SGHRS, CDR2 YFSETQ. Trimming removed 0 bases from V and 6 bases from J; junction bases left unmatched: 14. The CDR3 reads CASSLVGLTGAGSEQYF. CDR3 sequence (DNA): TGCGCCAGCAGCTTGGTGGGGTTGACAGGGGCTGGGTCCGAGCAGTACTTC. The full variable domain, rest sourced from reference TRBV5-1 and TRBJ2-7, is KAGVTQTPRYLIKTRGQQVTLSCSPISGHRSVSWYQQTPGQGLQFLFEYFSETQRNKGNFPGRFSGRQFSNSRSEMNVSTLELGDSALYLCASSLVGLTGAGSEQYFGPGTRLTVT.

This chain joins TRBV30 and TRBJ1-4, with TRBD1 matching over 7 bases. Looked up from germline, CDR1 is GTSNPN and CDR2 is SVGIG (reference sequence). CDR3 size: 13 residues. The V and J ends lost 3 bases and 6 bases, in that order; junction bases with no gene match: 4. The CDR3 spells CAWRGQSHEKLFF. The CDR3 coding sequence is TGTGCCTGGAGGGGACAGTCACATGAAAAACTGTTTTTT.

V is TRBV11-3 and J is TRBJ2-2; 7 nucleotides align to TRBD1. V lost 5 bases, J lost 1 base, and 10 bases stayed unmatched. The CDR3 is 17 amino acids. Germline CDR1 and CDR2: SGHNT and YENEEA. CDR3 sequence (DNA): TGTGCCAGCAGCACCTCGGACAGGATCGTGAACACCGGGGAGCTGTTTTTT. Protein: CASSTSDRIVNTGELFF.

The rearrangement joins TRBV5-1 to TRBJ2-1, with D tentatively TRBD2 (5 bases). Trimming left V 4 bases short and J 0 bases short, with 14 bases between. The CDR3 totals 16 residues. Germline V CDR1 and CDR2: SGHRS, YFSETQ. CDR3 amino acids: CASSPRVASSYNEQFF. In nucleotides, the CDR3 is TGCGCCAGCAGCCCTCGAGTAGCGAGCTCCTACAATGAGCAGTTCTTC.

The chain couples TRBV6-5 to TRBJ2-5; the D gene is possibly TRBD1 (6 bases). The DNA end lines up better with TRBJ2-7; the J call may be wrong. The CDR3 is made up of 13 amino acids. Germline V gene sequence: CDR1 MNHEY, CDR2 SVGAGI. CDR3 nucleotides: TGTGCCAGCAGACGCGACAGGCTCTACGAGCAGTACTTC. As protein: CASRRDRLYEQYF.

V gene TRBV5-4 combines with J gene TRBJ1-2, with D maybe TRBD1 (5 bases). The germline gives CDR1 SGHNT, CDR2 YYREEE (reference sequence). Trimming removed 4 bases at V and 8 bases at J, with 27 bases between. The CDR3 sequence is 17 residues long. The CDR3 is CASSASTGGTGLFGYTF. The CDR3 DNA reads TGTGCCAGCAGCGCCTCGACGGGAGGGACCGGGCTCTTCGGCTACACCTTC.

The rearrangement joins TRBV12-5 to TRBJ2-6; TRBD1 matches 8 bases. CDR3 size: 17 residues. V shed 4 bases, J shed 0 bases, and the junction held 5 bases outside the gene matches. Germline assignment: CDR1 LGHNT and CDR2 FRNRAP. CDR3 in amino acids: CASGYGQGPSGANVLTF. DNA for the CDR3: TGTGCTAGTGGTTACGGACAGGGCCCCTCTGGGGCCAACGTCCTGACTTTC.

This clone was detected once. This chain uses TRBV6-4 with TRBJ1-5; weak D call: TRBD1 (6 bases). The V and J ends lost 6 bases and 5 bases respectively, with 23 bases between them. There are 17 residues in the CDR3. CDR1 and CDR2 (germline): MRHNA, SNTAGT. The CDR3 region has the DNA TGTGCCAGCAGGCCAACCGGGACATACAAAGGACATCAGCCCCAGCATTTT. Encoded protein: CASRPTGTYKGHQPQHF.

This clone is a singleton in its sample. CDR3 protein: CASRRGITEAFF. The CDR3 nucleotides read TGTGCCAGCAGGAGGGGGATCACTGAAGCTTTCTTT. The V gene is TRBV25-1, the J gene TRBJ1-1, with a weak D call TRBD1 (6 bases). V dropped 6 bases and J dropped 4 bases, with 9 bases sitting between them. Germline lookup yields CDR1 MGHDK and CDR2 SYGVNS. CDR3 length: 12 amino acids. Full variable domain (rest looked up from reference TRBV25-1 and TRBJ1-1): EADIYQTPRYLVIGTGKKITLECSQTMGHDKMYWYQQDPGMELHLIHYSYGVNSTEKGDLSSESTVSRIRTEHFPLTLESARPSHTSQYLCASRRGITEAFFGQGTRLTVV.

The chain employs TRBV7-9 and TRBJ1-4; no definite D call. Trimming shortened V by 1 base and J by 10 bases, and 10 bases separated the two germline ends. This CDR3 contains 13 residues. Germline CDR1 SEHNR, CDR2 FQNEAQ (reference sequence). This chain's CDR3 is CASSLDGGGKLFF. The CDR3 bases are TGTGCCAGCAGCTTAGACGGAGGAGGAAAACTGTTTTTT.

V usage is TRBV14 and J usage is TRBJ1-2; D not certain. CDR3 length equals 12 residues. The ends were cut back, 4 bases at V and 9 bases at J, with 12 bases in the middle. Germline V gene sequence: CDR1 SGHDN, CDR2 FVKESK. CDR3: CASSRVPCCYTF. The CDR3 nucleotides are TGTGCCAGCAGCCGAGTGCCCTGTTGCTACACCTTC.

The table lists this clone with a few counts. The chain links TRBV27 to TRBJ2-1; 7 positions agree with TRBD1. The trim removed 5 bases at V and 8 bases at J, leaving 9 bases unmatched. This CDR3 spans 14 amino acids. Germline-derived CDR1 and CDR2 are MNHEY and SMNVEV (reference sequence). The CDR3 protein is CASSTLGQSDEQFF. CDR3 DNA: TGTGCCAGCAGTACCTTGGGACAGTCTGATGAGCAGTTCTTC.

This chain joins TRBV6-4 and TRBJ2-1, with TRBD2 identical over 11 bases. V was clipped by 4 bases and J by 7 bases; unmatched bases: 3. The CDR3 runs 14 residues. In germline, CDR1 is MRHNA, CDR2 SNTAGT. The CDR3 sequence: CASSVAGGGNEQFF. DNA for the CDR3: TGTGCCAGCAGTGTAGCGGGAGGGGGTAATGAGCAGTTCTTC.